The T cell receptor beta chain under discussion was sequenced for a study of control samples from healthy donors and cancer patients. CDR3 length: 14 residues. V lost 4 bases to trimming and J lost 5 bases, with 16 bases between them. Looked up from germline, CDR1 is SGHNT and CDR2 is YYREEE (reference sequence). Some clones are missing from TCRdb's copy, which holds only in-frame ones; the method was immunoSEQ multiplex PCR. The sample yields tens of thousands of clones, approximately 93% seen once. Source material: PBMCs. The gene calls are TRBV5-4 and TRBJ2-7, with a weak D call TRBD2 (7 bases). The TCR originated in a woman between 40 and 55 years old with lung cancer. CDR3 in DNA: TGTGCCAGCAGCCAAGCCCGGGGGGCCCACGAGCAGTACTTC. Protein product: CASSQARGAHEQYF.